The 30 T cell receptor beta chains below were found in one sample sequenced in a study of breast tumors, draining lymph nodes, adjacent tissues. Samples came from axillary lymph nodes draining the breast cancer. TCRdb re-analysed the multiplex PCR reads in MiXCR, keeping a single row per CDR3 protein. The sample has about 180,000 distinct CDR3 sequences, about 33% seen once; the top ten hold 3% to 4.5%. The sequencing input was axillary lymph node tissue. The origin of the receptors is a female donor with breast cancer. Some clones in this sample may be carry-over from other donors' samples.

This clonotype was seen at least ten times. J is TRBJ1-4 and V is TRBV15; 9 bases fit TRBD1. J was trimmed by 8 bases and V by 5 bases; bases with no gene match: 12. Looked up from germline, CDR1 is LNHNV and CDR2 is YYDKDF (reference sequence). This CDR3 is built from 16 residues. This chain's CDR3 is CATSGGPGQGNEKLFF. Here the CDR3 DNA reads TGTGCCACCAGCGGTGGACCGGGACAGGGCAACGAAAAACTGTTTTTT.

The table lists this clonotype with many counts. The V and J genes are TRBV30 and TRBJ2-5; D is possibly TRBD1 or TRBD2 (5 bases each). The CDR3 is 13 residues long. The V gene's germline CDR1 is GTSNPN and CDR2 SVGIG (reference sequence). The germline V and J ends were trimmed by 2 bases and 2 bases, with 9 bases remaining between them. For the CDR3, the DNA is TGTGCCTGGAGTAAGGGGACGCAAGAGACCCAGTACTTC. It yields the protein CAWSKGTQETQYF. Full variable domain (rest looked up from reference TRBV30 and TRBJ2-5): SQTIHQWPATLVQPVGSPLSLECTVEGTSNPNLYWYRQAAGRGLQLLFYSVGIGQISSEVPQNLSASRPQDRQFILSSKKLLLSDSGFYLCAWSKGTQETQYFGPGTRLLVL.

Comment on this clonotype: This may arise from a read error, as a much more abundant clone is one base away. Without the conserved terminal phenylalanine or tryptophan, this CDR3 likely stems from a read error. CDR3 protein: CAISGIRGNQPQHS. The DNA of the CDR3 is TGTGCCATCAGCGGTATCAGGGGCAATCAGCCCCAGCATTCT. V and J are TRBV28 and TRBJ1-5; possibly TRBD1 for D (5 bases). Deletions cut 10 bases from V and 2 bases from J, with 15 bases between. Germline CDR1 MDHEN, CDR2 SYDVKM. The CDR3 has 14 amino acids.

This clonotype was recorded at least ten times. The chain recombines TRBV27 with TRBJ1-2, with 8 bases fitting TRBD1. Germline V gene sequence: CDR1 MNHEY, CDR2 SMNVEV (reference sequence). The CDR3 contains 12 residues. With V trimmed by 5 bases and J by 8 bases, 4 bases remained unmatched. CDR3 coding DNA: TGTGCCAGCAGTCCAGGGGGCGTCGGCTACACCTTC. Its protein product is CASSPGGVGYTF.

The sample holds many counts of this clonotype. The CDR3 here is CASSSEGQESSYEQYF. CDR3 in DNA: TGTGCCAGCAGCTCAGAGGGACAGGAAAGTTCCTACGAGCAGTACTTC. The genes are TRBV9 and TRBJ2-7; TRBD1 matches at 8 bases. V lost 4 bases and J lost 1; bases outside the gene matches: 10. CDR1 and CDR2 (germline): SGDLS, YYNGEE. The CDR3 loop spans 16 amino acids.

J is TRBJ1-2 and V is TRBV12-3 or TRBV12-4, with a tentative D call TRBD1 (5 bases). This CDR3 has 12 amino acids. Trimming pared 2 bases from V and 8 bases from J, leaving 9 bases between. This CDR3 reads CASSLSGTGYTF. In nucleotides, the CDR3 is TGTGCCAGCAGTTTATCTGGGACCGGCTACACCTTC.

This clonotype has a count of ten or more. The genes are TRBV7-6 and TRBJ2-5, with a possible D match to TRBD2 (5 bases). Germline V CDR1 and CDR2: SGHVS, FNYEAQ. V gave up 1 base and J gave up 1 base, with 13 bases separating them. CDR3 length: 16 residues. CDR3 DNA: TGTGCCAGCAGCTTAGATCATAGCGTCCGCCAAGAGACCCAGTACTTC. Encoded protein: CASSLDHSVRQETQYF.

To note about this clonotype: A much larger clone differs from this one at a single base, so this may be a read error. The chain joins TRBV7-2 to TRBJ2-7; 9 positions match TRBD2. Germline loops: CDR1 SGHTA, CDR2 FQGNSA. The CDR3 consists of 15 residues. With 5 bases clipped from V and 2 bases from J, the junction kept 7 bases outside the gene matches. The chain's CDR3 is CASSPVASGAYEQYF. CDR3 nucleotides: TGTGCCAGCAGCCCCGTTGCTAGCGGGGCCTACGAGCAGTACTTC.

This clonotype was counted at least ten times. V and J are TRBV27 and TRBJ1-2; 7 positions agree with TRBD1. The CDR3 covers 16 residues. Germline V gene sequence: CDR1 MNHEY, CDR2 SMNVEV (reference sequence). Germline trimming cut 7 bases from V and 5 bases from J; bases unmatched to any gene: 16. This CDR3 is CASTRQGEGAGYGYTF. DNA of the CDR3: TGTGCCAGCACCCGGCAAGGCGAGGGGGCGGGTTATGGCTACACCTTC.

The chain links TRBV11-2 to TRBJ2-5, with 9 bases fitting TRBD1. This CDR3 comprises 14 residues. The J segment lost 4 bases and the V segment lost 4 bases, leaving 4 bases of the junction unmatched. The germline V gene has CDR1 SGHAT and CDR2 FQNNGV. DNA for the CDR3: TGTGCCAGCAGCTCGGGACAGGGCCCAGAGACCCAGTACTTC. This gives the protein CASSSGQGPETQYF.

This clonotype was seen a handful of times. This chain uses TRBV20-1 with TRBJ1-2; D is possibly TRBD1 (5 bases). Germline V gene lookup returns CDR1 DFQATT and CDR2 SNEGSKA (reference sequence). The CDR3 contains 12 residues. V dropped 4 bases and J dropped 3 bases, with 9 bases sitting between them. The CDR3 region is CSATAGYYGYTF. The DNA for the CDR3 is TGCAGTGCTACCGCAGGGTACTATGGCTACACCTTC.

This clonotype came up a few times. CDR3 sequence reads: CSARARGLIEKLFF. CDR3 nucleotide sequence: TGCAGTGCTAGAGCACGAGGGCTTATTGAAAAACTGTTTTTT. V is TRBV20-1 and J is TRBJ1-4; D uncertain. CDR1 is DFQATT, CDR2 SNEGSKA, per germline (reference sequence). CDR3 length: 14 amino acids. Trimming left V 1 base short and J 7 bases short, with 13 bases between.

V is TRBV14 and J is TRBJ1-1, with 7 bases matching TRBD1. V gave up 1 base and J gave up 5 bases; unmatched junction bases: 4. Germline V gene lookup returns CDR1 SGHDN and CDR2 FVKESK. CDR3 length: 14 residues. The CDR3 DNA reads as TGTGCCAGCAGCCAAGGACAGGGAGGAACTGAAGCTTTCTTT. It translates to CASSQGQGGTEAFF.

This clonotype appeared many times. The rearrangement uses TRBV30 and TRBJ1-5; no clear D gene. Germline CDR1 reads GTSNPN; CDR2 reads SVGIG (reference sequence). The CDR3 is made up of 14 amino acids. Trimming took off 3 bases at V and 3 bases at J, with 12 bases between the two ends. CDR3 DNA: TGTGCCTGGAGCCCCAGACCGATCAATCAGCCCCAGCATTTT. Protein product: CAWSPRPINQPQHF. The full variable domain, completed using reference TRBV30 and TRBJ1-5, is SQTIHQWPATLVQPVGSPLSLECTVEGTSNPNLYWYRQAAGRGLQLLFYSVGIGQISSEVPQNLSASRPQDRQFILSSKKLLLSDSGFYLCAWSPRPINQPQHFGDGTRLSIL.

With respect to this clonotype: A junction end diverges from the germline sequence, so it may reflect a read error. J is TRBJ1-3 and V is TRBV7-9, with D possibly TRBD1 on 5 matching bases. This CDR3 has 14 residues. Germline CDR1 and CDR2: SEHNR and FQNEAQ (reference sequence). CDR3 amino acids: CASSLVQGGSTIYF. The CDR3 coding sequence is TGTGCCAGCAGCTTGGTCCAGGGTGGAAGCACCATATATTTT.

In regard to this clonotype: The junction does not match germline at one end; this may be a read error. CDR3 coding DNA: TGTGCCGGCAGCCACACTCGGACCCCCGGAGATACGCAGTATTTT. This translates into CAGSHTRTPGDTQYF. The rearrangement joins TRBV12-3 or TRBV12-4 to TRBJ2-3; D is unresolved. CDR3 size: 15 residues.

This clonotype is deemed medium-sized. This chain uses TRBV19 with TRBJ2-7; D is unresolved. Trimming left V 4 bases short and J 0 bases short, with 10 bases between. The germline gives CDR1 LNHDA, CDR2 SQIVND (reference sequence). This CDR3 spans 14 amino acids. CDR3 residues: CASSTGWGSYEQYF. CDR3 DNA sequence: TGTGCCAGTAGTACTGGGTGGGGCTCCTACGAGCAGTACTTC.

The CDR3 nucleotides are TGTGCCAGCAGCTTTATGCTAGTGACAGGGGATGATGAGCAGTTCTTC. Translation gives CASSFMLVTGDDEQFF. The chain joins TRBV7-3 to TRBJ2-1; 8 nucleotides align to TRBD1. CDR1 SGHTA and CDR2 FQGTGA come from the germline V gene. The J segment lost 8 bases and the V segment lost 3 bases, leaving 12 bases of the junction unmatched. The CDR3 totals 16 residues.

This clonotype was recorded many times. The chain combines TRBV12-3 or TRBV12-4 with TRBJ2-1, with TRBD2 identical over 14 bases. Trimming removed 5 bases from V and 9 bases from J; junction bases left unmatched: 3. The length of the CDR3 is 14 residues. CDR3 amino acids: CASSGLAGGGEQFF. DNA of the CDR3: TGTGCCAGCAGTGGACTAGCGGGAGGCGGTGAGCAGTTCTTC.

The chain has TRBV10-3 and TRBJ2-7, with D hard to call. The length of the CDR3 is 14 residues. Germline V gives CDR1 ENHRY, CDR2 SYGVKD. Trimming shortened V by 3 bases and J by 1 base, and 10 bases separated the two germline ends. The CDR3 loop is CAISDSTSSYEQYF. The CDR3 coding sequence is TGTGCCATCAGTGACAGCACAAGTTCCTACGAGCAGTACTTC.

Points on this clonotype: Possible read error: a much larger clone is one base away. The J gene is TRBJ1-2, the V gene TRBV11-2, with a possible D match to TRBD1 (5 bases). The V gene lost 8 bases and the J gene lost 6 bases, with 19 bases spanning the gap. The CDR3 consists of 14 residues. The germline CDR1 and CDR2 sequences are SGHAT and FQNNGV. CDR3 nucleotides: TGTGCCAGCGGCACTCCGGGACGGACAAATGGCTACACCTTC. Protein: CASGTPGRTNGYTF. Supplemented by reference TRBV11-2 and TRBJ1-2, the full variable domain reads EAGVAQSPRYKIIEKRQSVAFWCNPISGHATLYWYQQILGQGPKLLIQFQNNGVVDDSQLPKDRFSAERLKGVDSTLKIQPAKLEDSAVYLCASGTPGRTNGYTFGSGTRLTVV.

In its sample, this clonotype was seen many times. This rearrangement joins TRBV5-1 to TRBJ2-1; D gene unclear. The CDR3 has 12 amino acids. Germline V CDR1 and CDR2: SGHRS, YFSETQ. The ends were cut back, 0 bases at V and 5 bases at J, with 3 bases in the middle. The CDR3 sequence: CASSLGNNEQFF. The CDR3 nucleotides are TGCGCCAGCAGCTTGGGGAACAATGAGCAGTTCTTC.

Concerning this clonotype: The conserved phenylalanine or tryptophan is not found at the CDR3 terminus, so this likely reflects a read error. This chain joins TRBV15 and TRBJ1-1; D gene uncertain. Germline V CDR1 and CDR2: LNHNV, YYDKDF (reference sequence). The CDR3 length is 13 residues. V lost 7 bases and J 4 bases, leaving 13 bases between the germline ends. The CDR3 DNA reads TGTGCCACCAAGAGGTCCGGAGCCACTGAAGCTTTCCTT. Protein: CATKRSGATEAFL.

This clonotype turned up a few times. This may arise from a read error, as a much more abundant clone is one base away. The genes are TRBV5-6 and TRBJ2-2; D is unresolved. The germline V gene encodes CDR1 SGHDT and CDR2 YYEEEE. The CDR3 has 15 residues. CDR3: CASGFVQTNTGELFF. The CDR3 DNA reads TGTGCCAGCGGCTTCGTCCAGACGAACACCGGGGAGCTGTTTTTT.

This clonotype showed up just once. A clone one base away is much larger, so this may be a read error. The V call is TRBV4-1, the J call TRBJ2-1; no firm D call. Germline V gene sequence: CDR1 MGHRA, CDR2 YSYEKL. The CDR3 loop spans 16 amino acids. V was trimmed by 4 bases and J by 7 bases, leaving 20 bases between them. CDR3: CASSRTLIRLENEQFF. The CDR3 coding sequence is TGCGCCAGCAGCCGGACGTTAATACGTTTAGAAAATGAGCAGTTCTTC.

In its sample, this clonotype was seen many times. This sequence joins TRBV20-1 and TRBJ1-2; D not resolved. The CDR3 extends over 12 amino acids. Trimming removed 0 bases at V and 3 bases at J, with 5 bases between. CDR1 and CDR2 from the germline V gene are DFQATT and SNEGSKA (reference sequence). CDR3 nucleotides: TGCAGTGCTAGAGATCTCTACTATGGCTACACCTTC. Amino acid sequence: CSARDLYYGYTF.

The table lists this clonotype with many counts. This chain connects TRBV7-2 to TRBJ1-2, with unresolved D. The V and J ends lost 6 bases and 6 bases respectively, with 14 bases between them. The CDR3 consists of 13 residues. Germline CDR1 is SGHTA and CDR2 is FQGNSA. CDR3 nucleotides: TGTGCCAGCAGTTTTACAGATGGAGATGGCTACACCTTC. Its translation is CASSFTDGDGYTF.

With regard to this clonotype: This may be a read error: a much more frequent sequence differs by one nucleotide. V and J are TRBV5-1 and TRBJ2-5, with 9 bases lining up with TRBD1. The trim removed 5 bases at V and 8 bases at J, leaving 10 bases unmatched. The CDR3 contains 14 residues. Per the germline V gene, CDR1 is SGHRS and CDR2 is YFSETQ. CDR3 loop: CASRPGTGMDTQYF. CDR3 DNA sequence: TGCGCCAGCAGGCCCGGGACAGGGATGGACACCCAGTACTTC.

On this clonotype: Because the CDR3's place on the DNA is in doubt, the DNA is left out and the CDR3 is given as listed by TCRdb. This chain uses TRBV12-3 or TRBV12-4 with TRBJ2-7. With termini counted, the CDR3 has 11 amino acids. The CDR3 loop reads CASSSSPLGCF.

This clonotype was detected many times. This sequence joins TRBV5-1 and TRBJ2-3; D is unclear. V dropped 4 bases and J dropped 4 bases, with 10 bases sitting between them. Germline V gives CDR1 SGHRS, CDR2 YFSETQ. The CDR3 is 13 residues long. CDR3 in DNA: TGCGCCAGCAGCAAGGACGGCCCAGATACGCAGTATTTT. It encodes CASSKDGPDTQYF.